The 7 T cell receptor beta chains in this list originate from one sample, sequenced in a study of PD-1 blockade in classical Hodgkin lymphoma (dated by TCRdb to the early 2020s). The library relied on the immunoSEQ multiplex PCR assay. Held by TCRdb, this immuneACCESS table contains in-frame sequences only and omits some clones. Under half of the omission traces to an unresolved V gene where checked; the cause of the rest is unknown. This sample has about 23,000 clones in its table, and around 80% of those were observed once. The top ten constitute around 8.8% of the sample. This specimen's time point label, per the study, means: cycle 2 day 1 (C2D1) of nivolumab. Every trial patient had relapsed after autologous stem cell transplantation, and cohorts A, B and C differed in prior brentuximab vedotin exposure. This specimen was peripheral blood mononuclear cells (PBMCs), taken before the second cycle of nivolumab. These TCRs come from a human donor with classical Hodgkin lymphoma.

The chain recombines TRBV11-2 with TRBJ2-1; D ambiguous. The CDR3 has 16 amino acids. Trimming removed 2 bases from V and 5 bases from J, with 16 bases in between. The germline V gene has CDR1 SGHAT and CDR2 FQNNGV. The CDR3 DNA is TGTGCCAGCAGCTTAAGAGTGGGCCTGTCTAACAATGAGCAGTTCTTC. Translated: CASSLRVGLSNNEQFF.

The V gene is TRBV10-3, the J gene TRBJ2-3, with D maybe TRBD2 (6 bases). Germline CDR1 and CDR2: ENHRY and SYGVKD. Trimming removed 0 bases at V and 2 bases at J, with 9 bases between. The CDR3 spans 15 residues. The CDR3 DNA reads as TGTGCCATCAGTGAGTCGGGGGAGGACACAGATACGCAGTATTTT. It specifies CAISESGEDTDTQYF.

This clone was observed a handful of times. V usage is TRBV5-4 and J usage is TRBJ2-3, with D perhaps matching TRBD1 (6 bases). Trimming took 2 bases from V and 0 from J, leaving 10 bases between them. This CDR3 spans 15 amino acids. Germline assignment: CDR1 SGHNT and CDR2 YYREEE (reference sequence). The CDR3 sequence: CASSFLGASTDTQYF. In nucleotides, the CDR3 is TGTGCCAGCAGCTTTTTGGGGGCCAGCACAGATACGCAGTATTTT.

This chain connects TRBV2 to TRBJ2-2; 9 bases are shared with TRBD1. V gave up 6 bases and J gave up 7 bases; unmatched junction bases: 6. The CDR3 sequence is 14 residues long. The V gene's germline CDR1 is SNHLY and CDR2 FYNNEI. The CDR3 reads CASRRDRAYGELFF. The CDR3 region has the DNA TGTGCCAGCAGGCGGGACAGGGCTTACGGGGAGCTGTTTTTT.

This clone was observed a few times. The genes are TRBV19 and TRBJ2-1; D gene uncertain. Trimming shortened V by 2 bases and J by 3 bases, and 8 bases separated the two germline ends. This CDR3 is built from 14 residues. Germline V gene sequence: CDR1 LNHDA, CDR2 SQIVND (reference sequence). CDR3: CASSIHSHYNEQFF. For the CDR3, the DNA is TGTGCCAGTAGTATACACAGCCACTACAATGAGCAGTTCTTC.

This sequence joins TRBV2 and TRBJ1-1; 8 bases are a match to TRBD1. Germline V CDR1 and CDR2: SNHLY, FYNNEI. Trimming removed 7 bases from V and 4 bases from J; junction bases left unmatched: 8. The CDR3 runs 14 residues. The CDR3 loop is CASKSGGRVTEAFF. The CDR3, as DNA: TGTGCCAGCAAATCAGGGGGCCGGGTCACTGAAGCTTTCTTT.

The V gene is TRBV4-3, the J gene TRBJ2-3; unclear D gene. The CDR3 has 15 amino acids. The V end lost 0 bases, the J end lost 5 bases, and 12 bases lay between the germline ends. Germline CDR1 is LGHNA and CDR2 is YSLEER. CDR3 coding DNA: TGCGCCAGCAGCCAAGATAGGTGGGAAGGAGATACGCAGTATTTT. Encoded protein: CASSQDRWEGDTQYF.